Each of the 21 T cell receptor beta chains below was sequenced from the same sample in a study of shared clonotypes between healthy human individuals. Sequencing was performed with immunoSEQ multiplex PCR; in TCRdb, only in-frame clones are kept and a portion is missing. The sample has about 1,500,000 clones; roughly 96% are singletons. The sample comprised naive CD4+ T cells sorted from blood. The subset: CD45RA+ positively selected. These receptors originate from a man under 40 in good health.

CDR3 coding DNA: TGTGCCAGCAGCCGGGACAGGGCACATCAGCCCCAGCATTTT. Translating it yields CASSRDRAHQPQHF. V usage is TRBV2 and J usage is TRBJ1-5; 9 bases align to TRBD1. The CDR3 totals 14 residues. V was clipped by 6 bases and J by 5 bases; unmatched bases: 5. The V gene's germline CDR1 is SNHLY and CDR2 FYNNEI. The complete variable domain, with remaining parts taken from reference TRBV2 and TRBJ1-5, reads EPEVTQTPSHQVTQMGQEVILRCVPISNHLYFYWYRQILGQKVEFLVSFYNNEISEKSEIFDDQFSVERPDGSNFTLKIRSTKLEDSAMYFCASSRDRAHQPQHFGDGTRLSIL.

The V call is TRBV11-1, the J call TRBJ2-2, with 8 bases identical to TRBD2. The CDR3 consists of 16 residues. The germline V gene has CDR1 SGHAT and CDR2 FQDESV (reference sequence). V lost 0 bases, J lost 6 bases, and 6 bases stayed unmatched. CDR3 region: CASSLAAGGVSGELFF. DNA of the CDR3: TGTGCCAGCAGCTTAGCGGCGGGAGGTGTATCCGGGGAGCTGTTTTTT.

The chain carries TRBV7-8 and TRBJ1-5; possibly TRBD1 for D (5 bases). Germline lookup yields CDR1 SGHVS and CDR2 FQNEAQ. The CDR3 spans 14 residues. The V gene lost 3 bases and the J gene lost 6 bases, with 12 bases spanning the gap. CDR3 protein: CASSFSAGGQPQHF. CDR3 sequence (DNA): TGTGCCAGCAGCTTCTCGGCGGGGGGTCAGCCCCAGCATTTT.

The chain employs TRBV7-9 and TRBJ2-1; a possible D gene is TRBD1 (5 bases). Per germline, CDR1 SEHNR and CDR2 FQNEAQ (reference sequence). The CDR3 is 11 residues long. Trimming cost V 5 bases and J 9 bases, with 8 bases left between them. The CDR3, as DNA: TGTGCCAGCAGCCTAGACAGTGAGCAGTTCTTC. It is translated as CASSLDSEQFF.

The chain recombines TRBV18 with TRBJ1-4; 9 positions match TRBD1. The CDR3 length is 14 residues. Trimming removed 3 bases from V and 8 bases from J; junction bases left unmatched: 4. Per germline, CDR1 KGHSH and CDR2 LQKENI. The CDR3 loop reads CASSPTGGREKLFF. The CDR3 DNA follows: TGTGCCAGCTCACCGACAGGGGGACGGGAAAAACTGTTTTTT.

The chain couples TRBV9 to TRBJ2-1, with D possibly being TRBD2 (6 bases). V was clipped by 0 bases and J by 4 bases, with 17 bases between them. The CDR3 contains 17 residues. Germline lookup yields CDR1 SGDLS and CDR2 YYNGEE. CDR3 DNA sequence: TGTGCCAGCAGCGTAGACCCACCCGGAGGGGTTTACAATGAGCAGTTCTTC. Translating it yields CASSVDPPGGVYNEQFF. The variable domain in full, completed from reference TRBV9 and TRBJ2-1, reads DSGVTQTPKHLITATGQRVTLRCSPRSGDLSVYWYQQSLDQGLQFLIQYYNGEERAKGNILERFSAQQFPDLHSELNLSSLELGDSALYFCASSVDPPGGVYNEQFFGPGTRLTVL.

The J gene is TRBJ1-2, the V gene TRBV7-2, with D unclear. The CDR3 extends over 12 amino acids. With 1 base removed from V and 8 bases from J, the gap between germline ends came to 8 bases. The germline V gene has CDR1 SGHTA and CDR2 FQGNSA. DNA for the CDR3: TGTGCCAGCAGCTTAGGGGAGGTCGGCTACACCTTC. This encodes CASSLGEVGYTF.

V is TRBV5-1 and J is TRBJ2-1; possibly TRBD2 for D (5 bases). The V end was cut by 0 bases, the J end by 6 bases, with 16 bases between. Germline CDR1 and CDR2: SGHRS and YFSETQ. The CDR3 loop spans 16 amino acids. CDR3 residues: CASSLAVRGIGNEQFF. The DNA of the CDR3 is TGCGCCAGCAGCTTGGCGGTTCGGGGTATAGGCAATGAGCAGTTCTTC.

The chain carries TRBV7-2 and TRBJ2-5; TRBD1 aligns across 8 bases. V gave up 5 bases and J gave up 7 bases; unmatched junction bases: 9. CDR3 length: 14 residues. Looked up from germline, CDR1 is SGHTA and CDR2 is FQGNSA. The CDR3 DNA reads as TGTGCCAGCAGCGACAGGGGACTTTTCGGGACCCAGTACTTC. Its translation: CASSDRGLFGTQYF.

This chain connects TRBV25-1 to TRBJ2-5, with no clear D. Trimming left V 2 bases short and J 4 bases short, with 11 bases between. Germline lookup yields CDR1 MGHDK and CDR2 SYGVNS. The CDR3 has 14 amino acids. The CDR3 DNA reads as TGTGCCAGCAGTGAACCACGGGCTTCAGAGACCCAGTACTTC. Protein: CASSEPRASETQYF. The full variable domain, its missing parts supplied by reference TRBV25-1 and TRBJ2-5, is EADIYQTPRYLVIGTGKKITLECSQTMGHDKMYWYQQDPGMELHLIHYSYGVNSTEKGDLSSESTVSRIRTEHFPLTLESARPSHTSQYLCASSEPRASETQYFGPGTRLLVL.

CDR3 in amino acids: CSVTGRTEAFF. In DNA form, the CDR3 reads TGCAGCGTAACAGGGCGAACTGAAGCTTTCTTT. The genes are TRBV20-1 and TRBJ1-1; possible D gene TRBD1, 6 bases. This CDR3 region has 11 residues. Per the germline V gene, CDR1 is DFQATT and CDR2 is SNEGSKA (reference sequence).

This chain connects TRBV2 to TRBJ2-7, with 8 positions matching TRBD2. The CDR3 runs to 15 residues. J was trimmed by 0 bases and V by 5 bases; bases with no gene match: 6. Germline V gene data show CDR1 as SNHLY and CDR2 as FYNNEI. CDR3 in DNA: TGTGCCAGCAGTATGGGACTAGTCTCCTCCTACGAGCAGTACTTC. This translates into CASSMGLVSSYEQYF. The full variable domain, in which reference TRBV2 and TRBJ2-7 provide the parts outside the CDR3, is EPEVTQTPSHQVTQMGQEVILRCVPISNHLYFYWYRQILGQKVEFLVSFYNNEISEKSEIFDDQFSVERPDGSNFTLKIRSTKLEDSAMYFCASSMGLVSSYEQYFGPGTRLTVT.

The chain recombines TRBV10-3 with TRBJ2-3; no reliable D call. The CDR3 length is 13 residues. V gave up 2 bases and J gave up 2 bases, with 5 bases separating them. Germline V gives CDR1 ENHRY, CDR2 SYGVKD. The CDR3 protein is CAISEAITDTQYF. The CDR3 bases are TGTGCCATCAGTGAGGCAATCACAGATACGCAGTATTTT.

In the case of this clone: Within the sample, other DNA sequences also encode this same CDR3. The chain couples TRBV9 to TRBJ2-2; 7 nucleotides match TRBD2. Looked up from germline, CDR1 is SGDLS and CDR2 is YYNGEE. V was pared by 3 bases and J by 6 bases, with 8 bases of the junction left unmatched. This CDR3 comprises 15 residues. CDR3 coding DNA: TGTGCCAGCAGCGGGGAGGGCCTGGGAGCCGGGGAGCTGTTTTTT. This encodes CASSGEGLGAGELFF.

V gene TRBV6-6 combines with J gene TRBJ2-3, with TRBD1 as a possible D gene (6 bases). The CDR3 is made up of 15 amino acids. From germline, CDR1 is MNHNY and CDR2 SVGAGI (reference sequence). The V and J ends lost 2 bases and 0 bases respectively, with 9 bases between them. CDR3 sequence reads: CASSYPDSSTDTQYF. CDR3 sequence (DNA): TGTGCCAGCAGTTACCCGGACAGTAGCACAGATACGCAGTATTTT.

The CDR3 sequence is CSARRLVSGNEQFF. For the CDR3, the DNA is TGCAGCGCCCGAAGACTAGTGTCCGGCAATGAGCAGTTCTTC. This sequence joins TRBV29-1 and TRBJ2-1, with D perhaps TRBD2 (6 bases). The CDR3 loop spans 14 amino acids. Germline values: CDR1 SQVTM, CDR2 ANQGSEA. Deletions cut 7 bases from V and 6 bases from J, with 19 bases between.

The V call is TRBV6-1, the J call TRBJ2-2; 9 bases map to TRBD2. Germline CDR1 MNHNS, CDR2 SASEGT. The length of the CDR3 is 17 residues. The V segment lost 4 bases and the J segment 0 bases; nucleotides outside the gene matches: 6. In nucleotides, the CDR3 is TGTGCCAGCAGTGCCGTTAGCGGGGGCTCGAACACCGGGGAGCTGTTTTTT. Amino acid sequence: CASSAVSGGSNTGELFF.

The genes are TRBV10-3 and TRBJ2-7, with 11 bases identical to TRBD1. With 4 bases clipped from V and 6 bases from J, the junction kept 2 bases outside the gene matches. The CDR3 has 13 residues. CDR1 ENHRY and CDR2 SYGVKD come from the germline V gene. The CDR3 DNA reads TGTGCCATCAGTGCTGGGACAGGGGGCGAGCAGTACTTC. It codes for CAISAGTGGEQYF.

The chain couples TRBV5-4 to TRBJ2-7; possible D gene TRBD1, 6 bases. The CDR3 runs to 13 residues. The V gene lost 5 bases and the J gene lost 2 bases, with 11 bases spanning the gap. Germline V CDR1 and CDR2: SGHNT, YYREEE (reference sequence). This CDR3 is CASSKGGPYEQYF. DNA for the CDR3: TGTGCCAGCAGTAAAGGGGGTCCCTACGAGCAGTACTTC. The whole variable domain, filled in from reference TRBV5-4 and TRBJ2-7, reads ETGVTQSPTHLIKTRGQQVTLRCSSQSGHNTVSWYQQALGQGPQFIFQYYREEENGRGNFPPRFSGLQFPNYSSELNVNALELDDSALYLCASSKGGPYEQYFGPGTRLTVT.

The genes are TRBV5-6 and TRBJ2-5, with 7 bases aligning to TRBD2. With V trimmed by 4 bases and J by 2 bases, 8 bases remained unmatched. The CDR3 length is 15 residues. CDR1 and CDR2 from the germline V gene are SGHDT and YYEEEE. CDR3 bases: TGTGCCAGCAGCACCGAACCGGGACTACAAGAGACCCAGTACTTC. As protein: CASSTEPGLQETQYF.

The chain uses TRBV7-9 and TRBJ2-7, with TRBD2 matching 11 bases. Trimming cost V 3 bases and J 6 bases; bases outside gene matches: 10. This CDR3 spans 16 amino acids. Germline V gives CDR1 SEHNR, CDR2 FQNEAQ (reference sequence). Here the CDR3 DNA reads TGTGCCAGCAGCTTCGCTAGACTAGCGGGAAATCCCGAGCAGTACTTC. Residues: CASSFARLAGNPEQYF.